The 23 T cell receptor beta chains below come from one sample, sequenced in a study of shared clonotypes between healthy human individuals. Some clones are missing from TCRdb's copy, which holds only in-frame ones; the method was immunoSEQ multiplex PCR. The sample consists of some 680,000 clones, around three quarters of them appearing once. The sequenced material came from memory CD4+ T cells sorted from blood. Subset indicated: CD45RA-negative fraction. These receptors originate from a woman aged 25-40 years in good health.

V usage is TRBV15 and J usage is TRBJ1-2; 10 bases line up with TRBD1. The J segment lost 9 bases and the V segment lost 0 bases, leaving 13 bases of the junction unmatched. In germline, CDR1 is LNHNV, CDR2 YYDKDF (reference sequence). The CDR3 is made up of 17 amino acids. This CDR3 is CATSRDQGQGLIGSYTF. CDR3 DNA sequence: TGTGCCACCAGCAGAGATCAGGGACAGGGGCTTATAGGGAGCTACACCTTC.

This chain uses TRBV27 with TRBJ2-3; D possibly uses TRBD1 or TRBD2 (5 bases each). The CDR3 loop spans 15 amino acids. The V gene's germline CDR1 is MNHEY and CDR2 SMNVEV (reference sequence). The V gene lost 4 bases and the J gene lost 1 base, with 12 bases spanning the gap. CDR3 DNA: TGTGCCAGCAGTTACAGAAGGGACGGCACAGATACGCAGTATTTT. It encodes CASSYRRDGTDTQYF.

For the CDR3, the DNA is TGCGCCAGCAGCACAGGTATCGAGGGCGCGCATGAAAAACTGTTTTTT. Residues: CASSTGIEGAHEKLFF. The chain carries TRBV5-1 and TRBJ1-4; possible D gene TRBD1, 5 bases. The germline gives CDR1 SGHRS, CDR2 YFSETQ. The CDR3 is 16 amino acids. The germline V and J ends were trimmed by 4 bases and 6 bases, with 19 bases remaining between them.

This chain links TRBV28 with TRBJ2-7; no reliable D call. CDR1 is MDHEN, CDR2 SYDVKM, per germline. With 10 bases removed from V and 1 base from J, the gap between germline ends came to 14 bases. CDR3 size: 13 residues. In nucleotides, the CDR3 is TGTGCCACCCAGAAGAGTTTTTCCTACGAGCAGTACTTC. Its protein is CATQKSFSYEQYF.

This clone occurred many times. The CDR3 region is CASSYQENTEAFF. The CDR3 DNA sequence: TGTGCCAGCAGTTACCAGGAGAACACTGAAGCTTTCTTT. The chain recombines TRBV6-5 with TRBJ1-1; no firm D call. The germline V gene encodes CDR1 MNHEY and CDR2 SVGAGI. The CDR3 totals 13 residues. The germline V and J ends were trimmed by 2 bases and 1 base, with 5 bases remaining between them.

The rearrangement joins TRBV19 to TRBJ2-1; 10 nucleotides match TRBD2. V lost 5 bases and J lost 7; bases outside the gene matches: 8. The CDR3 sequence is 15 residues long. CDR1 and CDR2 (germline): LNHDA, SQIVND (reference sequence). CDR3 protein: CASSGGAGGENEQFF. For the CDR3, the DNA is TGTGCCAGTAGTGGTGGAGCGGGAGGGGAAAATGAGCAGTTCTTC. Full variable domain (outside the CDR3, taken from reference TRBV19 and TRBJ2-1): DGGITQSPKYLFRKEGQNVTLSCEQNLNHDAMYWYRQDPGQGLRLIYYSQIVNDFQKGDIAEGYSVSREKKESFPLTVTSAQKNPTAFYLCASSGGAGGENEQFFGPGTRLTVL.

This clone was recorded only once. The rearrangement links TRBV7-2 to TRBJ2-1; the match to TRBD2 covers 9 bases. Germline trimming cut 1 base from V and 3 bases from J; bases unmatched to any gene: 1. Germline lookup yields CDR1 SGHTA and CDR2 FQGNSA. The CDR3 is 15 amino acids. The CDR3 loop reads CASSLVAGVYNEQFF. CDR3 in DNA: TGTGCCAGCAGCTTAGTAGCGGGGGTCTACAATGAGCAGTTCTTC.

The rearrangement uses TRBV7-2 and TRBJ1-5; D may be TRBD1 (5 bases). The CDR3 runs to 12 residues. Looked up from germline, CDR1 is SGHTA and CDR2 is FQGNSA. V dropped 5 bases and J dropped 6 bases, with 8 bases sitting between them. CDR3 sequence (DNA): TGTGCCAGCAGCCTAGACAGTCAGCCCCAGCATTTT. Amino acid sequence: CASSLDSQPQHF.

This clone has just a few counts. The V call is TRBV19, the J call TRBJ2-1, with 7 bases matching TRBD1. J lost 0 bases, V lost 3 bases, and 8 bases had no gene match. Per the germline V gene, CDR1 is LNHDA and CDR2 is SQIVND (reference sequence). This CDR3 has 17 amino acids. In DNA, the CDR3 is TGTGCCAGTAGTATGAGGGGGCGGGCAAGCTCCTACAATGAGCAGTTCTTC. It codes for CASSMRGRASSYNEQFF.

The chain combines TRBV7-9 with TRBJ2-1; 8 nucleotides match TRBD2. V shed 4 bases, J shed 15 bases, and the junction held 23 bases outside the gene matches. Germline V CDR1 and CDR2: SEHNR, FQNEAQ (reference sequence). The CDR3 is 17 residues long. The CDR3 sequence: CASSSASGREGRGVGFF. The CDR3 bases are TGTGCCAGCAGCTCTGCTAGTGGACGGGAGGGCCGAGGAGTAGGGTTCTTC.

Turning to this clone: A read error is possible here, since a much larger clone lies one base away. The same CDR3 can be traced to other DNA sequences in this sample. The chain employs TRBV28 and TRBJ1-2; 7 bases line up with TRBD1. Germline loops: CDR1 MDHEN, CDR2 SYDVKM. The CDR3 totals 15 residues. The DNA for the CDR3 is TGTGCCAGCAGTTTCCGGGACAGCTCCCGTTATGGTTACACCTTC. Amino acid sequence: CASSFRDSSRYGYTF.

The gene calls are TRBV25-1 and TRBJ2-7; D is perhaps TRBD1 or TRBD2 (7 bases each). V shed 1 base and J shed 0 bases, with 19 bases lying between them. CDR1 MGHDK and CDR2 SYGVNS come from the germline V gene. The CDR3 is made up of 18 amino acids. This chain's CDR3 is CASSESPGGARSSYEQYF. Written as DNA, the CDR3 is TGTGCCAGCAGTGAATCCCCAGGGGGGGCGCGAAGCTCCTACGAGCAGTACTTC.

This clone came up once. V gene TRBV5-1 combines with J gene TRBJ2-5, with D unclear. From germline, CDR1 is SGHRS and CDR2 YFSETQ. This CDR3 region has 14 residues. Trimming left V 5 bases short and J 5 bases short, with 16 bases between. CDR3 in DNA: TGCGCCAGCAGAAGGGCGGCGGACCCGGAGACCCAGTACTTC. Translation gives CASRRAADPETQYF.

This rearrangement joins TRBV29-1 to TRBJ1-1; D gene ambiguous. There are 9 residues in the CDR3. Germline CDR1 is SQVTM and CDR2 is ANQGSEA. V lost 3 bases and J lost 11, with 7 bases in between. The CDR3 loop is CSVDTGAFF. The CDR3 DNA sequence: TGCAGCGTTGATACCGGGGCTTTCTTT.

V is TRBV7-2 and J is TRBJ1-1; unclear D gene. The CDR3 consists of 14 residues. CDR1 is SGHTA and CDR2 is FQGNSA in the germline V gene. The V and J ends lost 0 bases and 6 bases respectively, with 11 bases between them. The CDR3 DNA is TGTGCCAGCAGCTTAGCTCGCCCTCCGGCTGAAGCTTTCTTT. It yields the protein CASSLARPPAEAFF.

This clone was picked up a small number of times. The chain uses TRBV7-2 and TRBJ2-7; tentative D call: TRBD2 (7 bases). Germline V gene sequence: CDR1 SGHTA, CDR2 FQGNSA. This CDR3 spans 13 amino acids. Deletions cut 8 bases from V and 2 bases from J, with 13 bases between. The CDR3 bases are TGTGCCAGCGCACAGGGAGGGGCCTACGAGCAGTACTTC. Translated, it gives CASAQGGAYEQYF.

This clone came up many times. The chain recombines TRBV10-1 with TRBJ1-1; TRBD1 agrees at 7 bases. The CDR3 totals 14 residues. The germline V gene has CDR1 WNHNN and CDR2 SYGVQD (reference sequence). Germline trimming cut 4 bases from V and 5 bases from J; bases unmatched to any gene: 7. The CDR3 is CASSGTQGLTEAFF. CDR3 nucleotide sequence: TGCGCCAGCAGTGGAACACAGGGGTTAACTGAAGCTTTCTTT.

This rearrangement joins TRBV20-1 to TRBJ2-3, with D unresolved. Germline values: CDR1 DFQATT, CDR2 SNEGSKA (reference sequence). V shed 5 bases and J shed 8 bases, with 11 bases lying between them. CDR3 size: 11 residues. In nucleotides, the CDR3 is TGCAGTGCTTCGTCGCAGGCTACGCAGTATTTT. Protein product: CSASSQATQYF.

The gene calls are TRBV28 and TRBJ2-1; tentative D call: TRBD2 (6 bases). CDR1 MDHEN and CDR2 SYDVKM come from the germline V gene. This CDR3 contains 14 residues. V lost 6 bases to trimming and J lost 4 bases, with 13 bases between them. CDR3 amino acids: CASREGLDYNEQFF. DNA for the CDR3: TGTGCCAGCAGGGAGGGACTTGATTACAATGAGCAGTTCTTC.

The chain is built from TRBV27 and TRBJ2-6; TRBD1 might be the D (5 bases). The CDR3 covers 15 residues. Germline V gene data show CDR1 as MNHEY and CDR2 as SMNVEV (reference sequence). Trimming cost V 9 bases and J 1 base, with 13 bases left between them. CDR3 in DNA: TGTGCCAGTCGAAGGGGTGGGTCTGGGGCCAACGTCCTGACTTTC. This gives the protein CASRRGGSGANVLTF.

The chain has TRBV7-8 and TRBJ2-5, with D maybe TRBD1 (5 bases). Trimming stripped 5 bases from V and 5 bases from J, with 15 bases between. The CDR3 runs 14 residues. Germline lookup yields CDR1 SGHVS and CDR2 FQNEAQ. This CDR3 is CASSPGPGSETQYF. CDR3 DNA: TGTGCCAGCAGCCCAGGGCCGGGTAGCGAGACCCAGTACTTC.

This chain joins TRBV28 and TRBJ1-5, with unresolved D. The length of the CDR3 is 15 residues. From germline, CDR1 is MDHEN and CDR2 SYDVKM. Trimming removed 6 bases at V and 6 bases at J, with 18 bases between. In nucleotides, the CDR3 is TGTGCCAGCAGAGCACAGTGGGGTTCGGGTCAGCCCCAGCATTTT. Translating gives CASRAQWGSGQPQHF.

The CDR3 bases are TGTGCCAGCAGCCAAACGACAGGGGGAATGGACACTGAAGCTTTCTTT. Encoded protein: CASSQTTGGMDTEAFF. The chain joins TRBV6-6 to TRBJ1-1; 9 bases line up with TRBD1. V lost 6 bases to trimming and J lost 3 bases; unmatched junction nucleotides: 11. Germline-derived CDR1 and CDR2 are MNHNY and SVGAGI (reference sequence). The CDR3 covers 16 residues.